These 3 T cell receptor beta chains were all obtained from the same sample, sequenced in a study of patients and donors after allogeneic stem cell transplantation. A single record per CDR3 protein comes from TCRdb applying MiXCR to the RT-PCR reads. Found here are approximately 160,000 distinct CDR3 sequences, roughly 30% of them singletons; the top ten hold approximately 3%. The sample taken for sequencing was blood, either unsorted or a sorted T cell fraction (not recorded which). The receptors derive from a human donor who was either an allogeneic HSCT recipient or a stem cell or donor lymphocyte infusion donor (not recorded which). It is not recorded whose cells these are; they may come from a transplant donor.

This chain links TRBV13 with TRBJ2-5; 7 nucleotides match TRBD1. V lost 5 bases, J lost 5 bases, and 8 bases stayed unmatched. CDR1 and CDR2 from the germline V gene are PRHDT and FYEKMQ (reference sequence). The CDR3 consists of 14 residues. CDR3 DNA: TGTGCCAGCAGCAACCGGGACAGAGGGGAGACCCAGTACTTC. Residues: CASSNRDRGETQYF.

Written as DNA, the CDR3 is TGTGCCAGCTCATCCCGGGGCGGTAGCACAGATACGCAGTATTTT. Translation gives CASSSRGGSTDTQYF. The chain combines TRBV18 with TRBJ2-3; D might be TRBD1 or TRBD2, each matching 5 bases. With 5 bases removed from V and 0 bases from J, the gap between germline ends came to 12 bases. The CDR3 spans 15 residues. Germline CDR1 KGHSH, CDR2 LQKENI.

The chain recombines TRBV7-9 with TRBJ2-7; D assignment may be TRBD1 or TRBD2 (5 bases each). Germline lookup yields CDR1 SEHNR and CDR2 FQNEAQ (reference sequence). V was cut by 4 bases and J by 1 base, with 20 bases left in between. CDR3 length: 17 amino acids. The CDR3 here is CASSSFGIPDTSYEQYF. In DNA form, the CDR3 reads TGTGCCAGCAGCTCCTTCGGGATACCGGACACTTCCTACGAGCAGTACTTC.